This T cell receptor beta chain was sequenced during a study of T-cell reconstitution after alpha-beta-depleted transplantation in children. General study findings and limits: When one year had passed after transplant, most T-cell counts and diversity came from newly produced T cells. Several hundred rapidly expanded clones from non-depleted graft cells reportedly supplied alpha-beta T cells about two months post-transplant. Surviving recipient T cells and thymic progenitors underlay high day-60 TCRbeta diversity in some patients.

This clonotype has ten or more counts. Antigen: not known. CDR3 length: 16 residues. Per the germline V gene, CDR1 is MDHEN and CDR2 is SYDVKM. The V end lost 7 bases, the J end lost 0 bases, and 16 bases lay between the germline ends. TCRbeta library construction was performed incorporating unique molecular identifiers. Each CDR3 protein gets one entry after TCRdb re-called the PCR reads with MiXCR. The table lists hundreds of thousands of distinct CDR3 sequences, 16% of them singletons. The clonotype comes from a male patient between 2 and 15 years old who had a stem cell transplant for acute lymphoblastic leukemia, so the T cells may come from the graft donor. The V call is TRBV28, the J call TRBJ1-5; tentative D call: TRBD1 (6 bases). The source was PBMCs, mostly from graft donor cells, collected 360 days after TCRalphabeta/CD19-depleted stem cell transplant. CDR3 loop: CASIGQIFNSNQPQHF. As DNA, the CDR3 is TGTGCCAGCATCGGACAGATTTTTAATAGCAATCAGCCCCAGCATTTT.